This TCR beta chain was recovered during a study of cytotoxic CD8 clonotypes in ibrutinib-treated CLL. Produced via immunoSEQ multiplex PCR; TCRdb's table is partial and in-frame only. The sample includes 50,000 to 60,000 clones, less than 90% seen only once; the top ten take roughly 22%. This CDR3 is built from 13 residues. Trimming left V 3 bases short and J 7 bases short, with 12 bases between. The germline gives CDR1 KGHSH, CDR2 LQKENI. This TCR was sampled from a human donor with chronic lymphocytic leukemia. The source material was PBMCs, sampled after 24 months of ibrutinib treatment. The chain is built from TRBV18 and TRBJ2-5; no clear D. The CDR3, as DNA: TGTGCCAGCTCACCCGGATCCGCGGTGACCCAGTACTTC. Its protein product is CASSPGSAVTQYF.